The T cell receptor beta chain described here comes from a study of T cells after yellow fever vaccination. About this clonotype: What it binds is unknown.

TCR cDNA was made by 5'RACE template switching, adding a universal primer site and UMIs. TCRdb redid the calling of the 5' RACE reads with MiXCR, one entry per CDR3 protein. The sample contains 250,000 to 350,000 distinct CDR3 sequences, 6.8% of which appear only once. Study-wide points: FACS-sorted repertoires might harbor abundant contaminating clonotypes from the bulk population.

The specimen comprised PBMCs, sampled around 45 days after the first yellow fever vaccination. The source of this sequence is a man aged 18 to 30 who received the YFV17D yellow fever vaccine.

CDR3: CASSNRAYEQYV. The CDR3 bases are TGTGCCAGCAGTAACAGGGCCTACGAGCAGTACGTC. V usage is TRBV6-2 or TRBV6-3 and J usage is TRBJ2-7; D is perhaps TRBD1 (6 bases). Trimming pared 5 bases from V and 2 bases from J, leaving 7 bases between. The V gene's germline CDR1 is MNHEY and CDR2 SVGEGT. The CDR3 has 12 amino acids.